This TCR beta chain came from a study of blood T cell repertoires in COVID-19. For the study at large: COVID-19 samples collected from the United States, Italy and Spain covered acute and convalescent phases. T cells, B-cell-depleted T cells, or PBMCs supplied cDNA or gDNA.

The length of the CDR3 is 12 residues. Germline lookup yields CDR1 LNHDA and CDR2 SQIVND (reference sequence). The J segment lost 5 bases and the V segment lost 9 bases, leaving 1 base of the junction unmatched. Original methodology: Reference gene primers were amplified, and this amplification served to estimate nucleated cell counts. Produced via immunoSEQ multiplex PCR; TCRdb's table is partial and in-frame only. V, J and clone size are taken as reported in that table, and D and trimming were inferred from the DNA itself. The sample gives 100,000 to 150,000 clones, roughly 84% of which show up once; over 1% is in the top ten. There are a few counts of this clone.

V gene TRBV19 combines with J gene TRBJ2-7; 13 bases map to TRBD2. The sample taken for sequencing was peripheral blood. This TCR was recovered from a woman aged 80 or older with acute or convalescent COVID-19. The CDR3 DNA reads TGTGCCAGAGGACTAGCGGGAGACGAGCAGTACTTC. Its protein product is CARGLAGDEQYF.